The 9 T cell receptor beta chains presented below share a single source sample, sequenced in a study of CD8+CD57+ T cells in acquired aplastic anemia. It was genomic DNA that served as the template for profiling TCR beta VDJ and CDR3. Each CDR3 protein is one row after TCRdb ran MiXCR on the reads. The repertoire holds under 200,000 distinct CDR3 sequences, roughly 48% seen once, with approximately 1.1% in the top ten. Source material: sorted CD4+, CD8+, or CD8+CD57+ T cells (not recorded which) from PBMCs. Receptors originate from a human donor in good health.

A few counts support this clonotype. This chain links TRBV7-2 with TRBJ2-1; the D gene is possibly TRBD2 (5 bases). This CDR3 has 14 residues. Germline V gene lookup returns CDR1 SGHTA and CDR2 FQGNSA. V lost 5 bases to trimming and J lost 6 bases, with 14 bases between them. In DNA form, the CDR3 reads TGTGCCAGCAGCAGGGTAAATCGGGGCAATGAGCAGTTCTTC. Its protein is CASSRVNRGNEQFF.

This clonotype was counted only a few times. V usage is TRBV7-9 and J usage is TRBJ2-7, with D perhaps TRBD2 (5 bases). The CDR3 spans 12 residues. CDR1 is SEHNR and CDR2 is FQNEAQ in the germline V gene (reference sequence). With 10 bases removed from V and 0 bases from J, the gap between germline ends came to 10 bases. Here the CDR3 reads CATTGGSYEQYF. The CDR3 nucleotides read TGTGCCACCACCGGAGGCTCCTACGAGCAGTACTTC.

The chain employs TRBV6-1 and TRBJ1-5, with 8 positions matching TRBD1. This CDR3 comprises 18 residues. J lost 0 bases, V lost 5 bases, and 12 bases had no gene match. Per the germline V gene, CDR1 is MNHNS and CDR2 is SASEGT. The CDR3 region has the DNA TGTGCCAGCAGTAGGTCCCTGACAGGGGCTTATAGCAATCAGCCCCAGCATTTT. Protein: CASSRSLTGAYSNQPQHF.

In this sample, this clonotype turned up a few times. The chain uses TRBV9 and TRBJ1-1, with D unresolved. V lost 0 bases and J lost 4, with 10 bases in between. This CDR3 is built from 14 residues. Germline CDR1 reads SGDLS; CDR2 reads YYNGEE. CDR3 region: CASSVGGVRTEAFF. The CDR3, as DNA: TGTGCCAGCAGCGTAGGCGGGGTACGCACTGAAGCTTTCTTT.

The chain recombines TRBV2 with TRBJ1-2; tentatively, D is TRBD1 (5 bases). Trimming took 1 base from V and 7 from J, leaving 10 bases between them. The CDR3 runs to 13 residues. The germline V gene has CDR1 SNHLY and CDR2 FYNNEI. The CDR3 reads CASSEGLQGGYTF. Here the CDR3 DNA reads TGTGCCAGCAGTGAAGGTCTGCAGGGTGGCTACACCTTC. Drawing the rest from reference TRBV2 and TRBJ1-2, the complete variable domain is EPEVTQTPSHQVTQMGQEVILRCVPISNHLYFYWYRQILGQKVEFLVSFYNNEISEKSEIFDDQFSVERPDGSNFTLKIRSTKLEDSAMYFCASSEGLQGGYTFGSGTRLTVV.

This clonotype has a count of ten or more. The chain is built from TRBV10-1 and TRBJ2-7; D gene unclear. V lost 3 bases and J 0 bases, leaving 6 bases between the germline ends. The germline V gene has CDR1 WNHNN and CDR2 SYGVQD (reference sequence). The CDR3 spans 13 residues. This CDR3 reads CASSDPHSYEQYF. In DNA form, the CDR3 reads TGCGCCAGCAGTGATCCTCACTCCTACGAGCAGTACTTC.

In this sample, this clonotype turned up many times. V is TRBV13 and J is TRBJ2-1; a weak D match, TRBD2 (7 bases). Germline assignment: CDR1 PRHDT and CDR2 FYEKMQ (reference sequence). The CDR3 has 13 amino acids. Trimming cost V 10 bases and J 6 bases, with 16 bases left between them. Here the CDR3 reads CATGRGRTNEQFF. As DNA, the CDR3 is TGTGCCACCGGGCGGGGGCGAACCAATGAGCAGTTCTTC.

V gene TRBV7-9 combines with J gene TRBJ2-5; TRBD2 might be the D (6 bases). CDR1 is SEHNR, CDR2 FQNEAQ, per germline (reference sequence). Trimming took 4 bases from V and 4 from J, leaving 19 bases between them. The CDR3 covers 16 residues. Here the CDR3 reads CASSSPAGGGGETQYF. In DNA, the CDR3 is TGTGCCAGCAGCTCCCCAGCCGGGGGTGGGGGAGAGACCCAGTACTTC.

On this clonotype itself: No conserved phenylalanine or tryptophan is present at the end of the CDR3, so a read error is the likely explanation. The DNA is left out, because the CDR3 cannot be placed on it with certainty; the CDR3 is given as TCRdb lists it. The chain uses TRBV4-1 and TRBJ1-2; no check of the table's D call, TRBD1, against the DNA was made. The CDR3 adds up to 14 amino acids, both ends counted. Germline CDR1 and CDR2: MGHRA and YSYEKL. This CDR3 is CASSQDLVGRENLV.